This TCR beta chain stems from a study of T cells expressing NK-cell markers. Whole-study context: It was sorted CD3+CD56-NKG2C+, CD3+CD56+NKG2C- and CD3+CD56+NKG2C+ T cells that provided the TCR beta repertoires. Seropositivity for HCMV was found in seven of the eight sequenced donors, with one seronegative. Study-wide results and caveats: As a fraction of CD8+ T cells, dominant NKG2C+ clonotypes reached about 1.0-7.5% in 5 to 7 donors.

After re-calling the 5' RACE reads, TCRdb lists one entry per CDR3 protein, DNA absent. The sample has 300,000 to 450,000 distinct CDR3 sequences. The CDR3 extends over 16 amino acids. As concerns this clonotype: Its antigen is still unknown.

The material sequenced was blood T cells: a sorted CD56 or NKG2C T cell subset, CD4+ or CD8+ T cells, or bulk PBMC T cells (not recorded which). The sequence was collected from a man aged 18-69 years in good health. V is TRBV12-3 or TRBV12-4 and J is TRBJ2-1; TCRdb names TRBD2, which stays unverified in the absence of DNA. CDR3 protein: CASSLLGGPTLGEQFF.